This T cell receptor (beta chain) emerged from a study of shared clonotypes between healthy human individuals (dated by TCRdb to the early 2020s). Regarding the complete study: Three men and two women, aged 18 to 49 years, made up the cohort. Different laboratories and diverse techniques were used to prepare libraries and sequence TCR repertoires, to increase sequencing depth and limit assay-specific biases. Per donor, leukapheresis produced somewhere between about 0.94 and 8.9 billion PBMCs. Per donor, three plates each were used for CD4 naive and CD4 memory, two for CD8 naive, and one for CD8 memory. To estimate repertoire size and how much clonotypes are shared between individuals, the study performed deep sequencing of blood TCR repertoires from a few healthy adults.

V was cut back by 5 bases and J by 4 bases, leaving a gap of 9 bases between them. Reading from cysteine to phenylalanine, the CDR3 counts 13 amino acids. Only the CDR3 part of the read is kept: 39 bases, read in frame from the first base. From a lookup of the germline V gene, CDR1 and CDR2 are SGHVS and FQNEAQ. Concerning this clone: What antigen it recognizes has not been identified. No quality values exist for individual bases; no much larger clone is one base distant.

Using the deep immunoSEQ assay, TCR CDR3 regions were amplified from genomic DNA by multiplex PCR. Extracted genomic DNA from each cell subset was distributed evenly across all wells of several immunoSEQ 96-well plates, and each plate was treated as a replicate. For sorted subsets, roughly 0.2 ug genomic DNA, equal to 30,000 or so T cell genomes, was loaded into each replicate PCR. Purified libraries were measured with a Qubit 3.0 fluorometer, size-checked on a Bioanalyzer 2100, and measured again with the KAPA Library Quantification kit. Each immunoSEQ 96-well plate was sequenced on its own single-read 150-cycle Illumina NextSeq 550 flow cell. The paper's data handling went like this. Because only junctional sequences without quality scores were contained in the immunoSEQ output, filtering matching that applied to full-length reads could not be performed. Sequences were annotated with PyIR, a Python wrapper for IgBLAST v1.9, using IMGT germline references to assign V/J genes and CDR3. Reads were removed for weak V/J assignments (E-value above 1e-6), missing CDR3, stop codons, out-of-frame junctions, or ambiguous translated residues. V3J clonotypes were defined by identical inferred V gene, J gene, and CDR3 amino acid sequence. To compute the percentage overlap between repertoires, the number of shared unique clonotypes was divided by the size of the smaller repertoire. Repertoire richness was assessed with RTK rarefaction, the Chao1 estimator, and Recon v2.1 estimates of unobserved clonotypes. Generation probabilities were computed with OLGA for all TCRbeta clonotypes obtained by the gDNA method from a handful of donors. TCRdb limited this immuneACCESS table to in-frame rearrangements with V and J called. A share of clones is missing; checked studies link under half to unresolved V genes, and the rest is unexplained. V and J calls and clone size are as listed in that table; D and trimming were resolved from the DNA. This sample gives about 2.4 million clones in total; 90% to 95% of them show up just once. The top ten clones comprise over 0.12% of the sample.

Overall results and qualifications from the work: Naive subsets generally had larger estimated clonotype richness than memory subsets did. Based on pairwise subsampling, the degree of clonotype sharing among donors was expected to be affected by sequencing depth. When a handful of donors were compared, the shared fraction of clonotypes was about 5% for naive CD4, around 4% for naive CD8, more than 2% for memory CD4, and 0.4% for memory CD8. Rarefaction of sorted-subset datasets indicated incomplete sequencing despite the large sequencing depth. Clonotypes shared by all four sorted-subset donors showed higher generation probabilities than non-shared clonotypes. Sampling was restricted to blood, and TCR repertoires in tissue are likely to differ from TCR repertoires in blood. The small number of donors limited the genetic and exposure-history diversity represented.

Donors were healthy HIV-negative adults with no recently reported acute infections or vaccinations. Only Caucasian adults living in Nashville, Tennessee, USA were represented among the donors. CD4+ T cells were enriched by magnetic negative selection; naive cells were then positively selected on CD45RA, and the negative fraction formed the memory subset. After blood collection by leukapheresis, PBMCs were isolated using Ficoll-Histopaque density gradient centrifugation and then cryopreserved in the vapor phase of liquid nitrogen. Analytical flow cytometry was used to check the purity and quantity of every magnetically sorted T cell population. Each sorted fraction had its genomic DNA isolated and then quantified by UV absorbance on a Nanodrop 2000c.

The chain was built from TRBV7-8 and TRBJ1-5; TRBD1 might be the D gene, on 6 matching bases. What was sequenced was naive CD4+ T cells sorted from blood. The sample's cell subset or site label, decoded: CD45RA+ positively selected. This clonotype originated in a man aged 18 to 29 in good health. The CDR3 sequence is CASSTTGNQPQHF. Read as DNA, the sequence is TGTGCCAGCAGCACCACAGGGAATCAGCCCCAGCATTTT.